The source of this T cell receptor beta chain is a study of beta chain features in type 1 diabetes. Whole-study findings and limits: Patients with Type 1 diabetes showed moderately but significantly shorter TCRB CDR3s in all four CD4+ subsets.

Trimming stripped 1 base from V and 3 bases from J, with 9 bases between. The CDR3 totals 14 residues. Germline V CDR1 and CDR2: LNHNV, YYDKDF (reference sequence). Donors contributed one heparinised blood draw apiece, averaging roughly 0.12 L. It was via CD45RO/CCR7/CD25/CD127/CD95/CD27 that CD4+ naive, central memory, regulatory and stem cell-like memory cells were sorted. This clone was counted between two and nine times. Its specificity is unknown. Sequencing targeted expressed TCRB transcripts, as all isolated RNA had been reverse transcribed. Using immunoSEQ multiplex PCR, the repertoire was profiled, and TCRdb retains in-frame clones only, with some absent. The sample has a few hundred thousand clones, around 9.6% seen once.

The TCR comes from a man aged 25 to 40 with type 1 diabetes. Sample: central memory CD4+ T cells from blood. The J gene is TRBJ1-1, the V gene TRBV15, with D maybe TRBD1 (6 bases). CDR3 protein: CATSRAHRDTEAFF. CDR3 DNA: TGTGCCACCAGCAGAGCTCACAGGGACACTGAAGCTTTCTTT. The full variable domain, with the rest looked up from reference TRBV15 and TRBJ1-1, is DAMVIQNPRYQVTQFGKPVTLSCSQTLNHNVMYWYQQKSSQAPKLLFHYYDKDFNNEADTPDNFQSRRPNTSFCFLDIRSPGLGDTAMYLCATSRAHRDTEAFFGQGTRLTVV.